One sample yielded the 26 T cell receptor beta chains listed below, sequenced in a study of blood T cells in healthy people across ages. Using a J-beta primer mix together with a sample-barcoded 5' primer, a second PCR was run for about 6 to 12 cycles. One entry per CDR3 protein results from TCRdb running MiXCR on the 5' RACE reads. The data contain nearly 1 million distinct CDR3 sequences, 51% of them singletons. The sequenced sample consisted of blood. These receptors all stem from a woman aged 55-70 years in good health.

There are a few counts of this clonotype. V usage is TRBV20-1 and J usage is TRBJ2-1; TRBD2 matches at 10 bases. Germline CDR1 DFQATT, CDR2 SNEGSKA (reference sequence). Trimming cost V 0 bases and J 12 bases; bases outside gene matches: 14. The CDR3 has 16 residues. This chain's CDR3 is CSAREPLIAGGPGQFF. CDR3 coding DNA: TGCAGTGCTAGAGAACCCCTTATAGCGGGAGGCCCCGGGCAGTTCTTC.

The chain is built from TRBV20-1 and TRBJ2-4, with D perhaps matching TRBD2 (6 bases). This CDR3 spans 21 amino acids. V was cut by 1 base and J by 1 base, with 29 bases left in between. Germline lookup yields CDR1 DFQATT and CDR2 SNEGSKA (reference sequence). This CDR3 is CSARAGTVPGLPWEAKNIQYF. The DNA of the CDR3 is TGCAGTGCTAGAGCCGGGACTGTCCCGGGACTCCCTTGGGAGGCCAAAAACATTCAGTACTTC.

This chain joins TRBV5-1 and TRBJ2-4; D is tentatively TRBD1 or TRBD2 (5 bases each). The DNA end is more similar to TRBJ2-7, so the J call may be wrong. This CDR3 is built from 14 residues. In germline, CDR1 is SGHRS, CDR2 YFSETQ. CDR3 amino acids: CASSGDPSSYEQYF. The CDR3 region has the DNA TGCGCCAGCAGCGGGGACCCGAGCTCCTACGAGCAGTACTTC.

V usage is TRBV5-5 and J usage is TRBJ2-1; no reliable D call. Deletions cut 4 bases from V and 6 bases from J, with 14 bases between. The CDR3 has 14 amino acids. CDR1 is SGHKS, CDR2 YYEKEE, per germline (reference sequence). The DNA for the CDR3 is TGTGCCAGCAGCGTGGCCGTAAGGAGCAATGAGCAGTTCTTC. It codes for CASSVAVRSNEQFF.

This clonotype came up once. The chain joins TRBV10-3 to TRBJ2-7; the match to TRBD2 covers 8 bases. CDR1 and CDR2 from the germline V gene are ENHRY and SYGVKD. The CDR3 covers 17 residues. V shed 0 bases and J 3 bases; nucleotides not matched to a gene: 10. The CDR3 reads CAISESRLPSGSYEQYF. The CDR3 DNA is TGTGCCATCAGTGAGTCGAGACTTCCAAGCGGGAGCTACGAGCAGTACTTC.

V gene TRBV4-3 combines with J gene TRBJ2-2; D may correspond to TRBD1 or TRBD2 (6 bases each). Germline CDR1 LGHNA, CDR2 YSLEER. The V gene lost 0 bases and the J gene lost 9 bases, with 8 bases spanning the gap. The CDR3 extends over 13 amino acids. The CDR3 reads CASSQEGGRELFF. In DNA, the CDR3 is TGCGCCAGCAGCCAAGAAGGGGGGCGGGAGCTGTTTTTT.

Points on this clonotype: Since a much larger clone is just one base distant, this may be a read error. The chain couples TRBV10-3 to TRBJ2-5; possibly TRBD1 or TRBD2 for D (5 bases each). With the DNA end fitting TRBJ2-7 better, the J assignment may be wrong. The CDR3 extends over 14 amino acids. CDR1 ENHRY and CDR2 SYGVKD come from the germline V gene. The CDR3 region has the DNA TGTGCCCTCGGAGGAGACAGTCCCTCCCACGAGCAGTACTTC. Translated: CALGGDSPSHEQYF.

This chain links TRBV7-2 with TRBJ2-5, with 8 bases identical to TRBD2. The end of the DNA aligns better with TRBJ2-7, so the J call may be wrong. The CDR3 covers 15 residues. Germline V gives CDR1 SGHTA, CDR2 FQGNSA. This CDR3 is CASSLVGLEGYEQYF. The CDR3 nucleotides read TGTGCCAGCAGCTTAGTGGGACTAGAGGGTTACGAGCAGTACTTC.

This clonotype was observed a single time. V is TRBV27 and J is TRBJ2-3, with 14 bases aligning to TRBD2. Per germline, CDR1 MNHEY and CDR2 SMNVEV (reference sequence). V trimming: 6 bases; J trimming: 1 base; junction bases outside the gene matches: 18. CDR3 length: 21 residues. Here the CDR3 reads CASSFSAGTSGSYFGTDTQYF. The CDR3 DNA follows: TGTGCCAGCAGCTTCTCCGCCGGGACTAGCGGGAGTTATTTTGGCACAGATACGCAGTATTTT.

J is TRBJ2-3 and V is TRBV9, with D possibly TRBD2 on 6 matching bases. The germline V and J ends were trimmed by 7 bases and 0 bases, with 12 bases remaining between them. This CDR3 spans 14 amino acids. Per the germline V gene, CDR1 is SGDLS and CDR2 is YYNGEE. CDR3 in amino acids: CASGLFPSTDTQYF. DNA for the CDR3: TGTGCCAGCGGACTATTCCCCAGCACAGATACGCAGTATTTT.

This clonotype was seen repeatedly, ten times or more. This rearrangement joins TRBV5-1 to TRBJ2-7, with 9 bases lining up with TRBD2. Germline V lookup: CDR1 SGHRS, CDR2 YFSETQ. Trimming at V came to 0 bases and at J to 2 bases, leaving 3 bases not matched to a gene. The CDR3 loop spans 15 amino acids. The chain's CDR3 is CASSLEAGGTYEQYF. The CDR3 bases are TGCGCCAGCAGCTTGGAAGCGGGAGGAACCTACGAGCAGTACTTC.

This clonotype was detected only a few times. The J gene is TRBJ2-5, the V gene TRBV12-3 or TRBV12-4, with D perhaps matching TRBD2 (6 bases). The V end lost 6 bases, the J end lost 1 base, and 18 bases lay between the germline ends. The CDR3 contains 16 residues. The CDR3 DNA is TGTGCCAGCAGGGAGGGGCAGCTGAACCTCCAAGAGACCCAGTACTTC. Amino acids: CASREGQLNLQETQYF.

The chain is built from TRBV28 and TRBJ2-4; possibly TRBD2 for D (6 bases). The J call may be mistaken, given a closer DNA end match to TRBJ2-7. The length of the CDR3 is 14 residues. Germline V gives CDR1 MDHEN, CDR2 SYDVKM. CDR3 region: CASEGGISSYEQYF. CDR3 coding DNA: TGTGCCAGCGAGGGCGGGATTAGCTCCTACGAGCAGTACTTC.

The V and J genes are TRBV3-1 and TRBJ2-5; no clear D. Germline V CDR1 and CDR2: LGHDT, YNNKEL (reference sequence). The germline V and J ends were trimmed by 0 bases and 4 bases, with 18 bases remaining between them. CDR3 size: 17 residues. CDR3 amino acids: CASSQEGNQDGTETQYF. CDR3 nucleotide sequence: TGTGCCAGCAGCCAAGAGGGTAATCAAGATGGTACAGAGACCCAGTACTTC.

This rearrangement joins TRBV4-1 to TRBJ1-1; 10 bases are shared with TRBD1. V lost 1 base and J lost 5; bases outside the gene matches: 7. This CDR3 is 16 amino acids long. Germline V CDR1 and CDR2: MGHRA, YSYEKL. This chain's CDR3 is CASSQGPGTGVTEAFF. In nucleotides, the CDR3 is TGCGCCAGCAGCCAAGGACCCGGGACAGGGGTAACTGAAGCTTTCTTT.

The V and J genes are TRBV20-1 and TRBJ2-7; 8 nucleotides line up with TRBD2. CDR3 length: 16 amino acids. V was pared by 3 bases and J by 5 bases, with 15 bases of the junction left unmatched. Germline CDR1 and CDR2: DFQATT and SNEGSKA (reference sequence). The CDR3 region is CSASPPGSGGIHEQYF. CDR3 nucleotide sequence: TGCAGTGCTAGTCCCCCCGGGTCGGGAGGGATTCACGAGCAGTACTTC.

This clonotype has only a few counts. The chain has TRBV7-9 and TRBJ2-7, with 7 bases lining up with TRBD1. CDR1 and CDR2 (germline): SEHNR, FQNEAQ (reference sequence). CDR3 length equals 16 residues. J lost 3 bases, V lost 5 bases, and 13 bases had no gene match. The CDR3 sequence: CASSNRQGARFYEQYF. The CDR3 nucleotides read TGTGCCAGCAGCAACCGACAGGGCGCACGGTTCTACGAGCAGTACTTC.

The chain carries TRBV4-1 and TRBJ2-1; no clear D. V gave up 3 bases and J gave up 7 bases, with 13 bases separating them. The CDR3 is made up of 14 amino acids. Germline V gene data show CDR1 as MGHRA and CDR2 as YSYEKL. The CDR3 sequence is CASSHNLQGNEQFF. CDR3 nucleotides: TGCGCCAGCAGCCACAACCTCCAAGGGAATGAGCAGTTCTTC.

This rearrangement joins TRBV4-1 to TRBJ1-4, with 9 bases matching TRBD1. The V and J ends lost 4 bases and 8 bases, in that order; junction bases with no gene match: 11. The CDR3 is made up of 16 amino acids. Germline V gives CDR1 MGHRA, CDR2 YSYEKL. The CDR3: CASSLTGTGTREKLFF. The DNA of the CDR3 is TGCGCCAGCAGCCTTACCGGGACAGGGACAAGGGAAAAACTGTTTTTT.

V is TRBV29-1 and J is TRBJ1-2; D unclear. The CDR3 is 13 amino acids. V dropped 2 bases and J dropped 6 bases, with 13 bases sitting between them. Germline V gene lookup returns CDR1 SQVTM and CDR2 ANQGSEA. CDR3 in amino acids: CSVETDRGHGYTF. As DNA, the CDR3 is TGCAGCGTTGAAACCGACCGAGGCCATGGCTACACCTTC.

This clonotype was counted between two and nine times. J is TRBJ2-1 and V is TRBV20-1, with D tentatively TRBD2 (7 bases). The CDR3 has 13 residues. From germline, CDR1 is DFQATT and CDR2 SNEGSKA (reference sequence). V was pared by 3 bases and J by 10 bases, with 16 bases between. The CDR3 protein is CSASQGGVGEQFF. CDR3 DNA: TGCAGTGCTAGCCAAGGGGGGGTGGGGGAGCAGTTCTTC.

For the CDR3, the DNA is TGTGCCAGCAGCTTGGATCCCTCGGGGAACTATGGCTACACCTTC. This translates into CASSLDPSGNYGYTF. This rearrangement joins TRBV5-6 to TRBJ1-2; no clear D gene. CDR3 size: 15 residues. V lost 0 bases and J lost 2, with 11 bases in between. The germline CDR1 and CDR2 sequences are SGHDT and YYEEEE.

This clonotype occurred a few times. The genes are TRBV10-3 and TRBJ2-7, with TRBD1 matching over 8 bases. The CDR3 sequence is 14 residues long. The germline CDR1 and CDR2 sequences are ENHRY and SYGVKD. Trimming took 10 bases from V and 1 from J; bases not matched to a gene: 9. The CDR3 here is CATLTGVNSYEQYF. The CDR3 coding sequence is TGTGCCACCCTGACAGGGGTAAATTCCTACGAGCAGTACTTC.

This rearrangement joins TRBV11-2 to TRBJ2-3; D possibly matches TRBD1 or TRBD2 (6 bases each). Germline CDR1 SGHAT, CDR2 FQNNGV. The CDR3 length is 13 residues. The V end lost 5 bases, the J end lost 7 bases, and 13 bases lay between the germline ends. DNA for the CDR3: TGTGCCAGCAGCGTAGGACGGGGGCATACGCAGTATTTT. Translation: CASSVGRGHTQYF.

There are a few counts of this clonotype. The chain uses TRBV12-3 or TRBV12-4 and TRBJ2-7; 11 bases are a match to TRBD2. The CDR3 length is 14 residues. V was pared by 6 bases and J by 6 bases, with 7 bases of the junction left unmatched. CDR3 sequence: CASRSSGGPGEQYF. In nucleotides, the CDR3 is TGTGCCAGCAGATCTAGCGGGGGGCCGGGCGAGCAGTACTTC.

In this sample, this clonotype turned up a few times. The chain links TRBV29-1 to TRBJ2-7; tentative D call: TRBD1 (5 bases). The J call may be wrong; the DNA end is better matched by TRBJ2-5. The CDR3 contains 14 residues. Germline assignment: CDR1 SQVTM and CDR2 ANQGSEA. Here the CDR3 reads CSVEDRQGTKTQYF. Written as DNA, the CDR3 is TGCAGCGTTGAAGATCGGCAGGGAACAAAGACCCAGTACTTC.